Listed here is a single T cell receptor (beta chain). The antigen is unknown. The trim removed 7 bases at V and 0 bases at J, leaving 13 bases unmatched. CDR3 length: 20 residues. The V gene's germline CDR1 is MDHEN and CDR2 SYDVKM. The data are from a study of T cells in Graves' hyperthyroidism and ophthalmopathy. Study-level points and caveats: In blood, most of the thyroid clonotypes expanded above 0.001 were also present. The model forecast ophthalmopathy, anticipating it by a median approximately 6.1 months before onset.

RNA transcripts provided the source from which TCR beta CDR3 regions were amplified. The HTBI primer set was used in a first-round RT-PCR of the TCR CDR3. TCRdb itself ran the multiplex PCR reads through MiXCR, one entry per CDR3 protein. Here the sample spans over 250,000 distinct CDR3 sequences, around 15% being singletons. The chain employs TRBV28 and TRBJ2-1; 15 bases are shared with TRBD2. The sequenced sample consisted of blood. The TCR comes from a woman aged 40 to 50 with Graves' ophthalmopathy. The CDR3 sequence: CASKELSGTSGRHSYNEQFF. The CDR3 DNA is TGTGCCAGCAAGGAACTTTCTGGGACTAGCGGGAGGCACTCCTACAATGAGCAGTTCTTC. Drawing the rest from reference TRBV28 and TRBJ2-1, the complete variable domain is DVKVTQSSRYLVKRTGEKVFLECVQDMDHENMFWYRQDPGLGLRLIYFSYDVKMKEKGDIPEGYSVSREKKERFSLILESASTNQTSMYLCASKELSGTSGRHSYNEQFFGPGTRLTVL.